These 27 T cell receptor beta chains were sequenced from one sample in a study of cytomegalovirus exposure and HLA in healthy donors (dated by TCRdb to the late 2010s). Library construction relied on the immunoSEQ multiplex PCR assay. For the multiplex PCR, a mixture combining 60 forward primers for TCR Vbeta segments and 13 reverse primers for TCR Jbeta segments was used. TCRdb holds this immuneACCESS table with in-frame rearrangements only. Some clones are missing; in checked studies, unresolved V genes explain under half, and the rest has no known cause. Within this sample are roughly 150,000 clones, with just under 75% of them counted one time only. 1.5% to 2% of the sample is held by the ten biggest clonotypes. Sequencing used PBMCs. These TCRs come from a woman between 18 and 29 years old in good health and CMV-seronegative.

V and J are TRBV18 and TRBJ2-6, with 9 bases that match TRBD1. The CDR3 runs 17 residues. V lost 2 bases, J lost 4 bases, and 6 bases stayed unmatched. Germline V gene sequence: CDR1 KGHSH, CDR2 LQKENI. CDR3: CASSPTGGAFGANVLTF. CDR3 DNA: TGTGCCAGCTCACCAACAGGGGGCGCGTTCGGGGCCAACGTCCTGACTTTC.

The chain is built from TRBV7-9 and TRBJ1-2, with 7 bases fitting TRBD1. Unmatched junction bases numbered 3, after V lost 6 bases and J lost 5 bases. The CDR3 has 12 residues. Germline values: CDR1 SEHNR, CDR2 FQNEAQ (reference sequence). Written as DNA, the CDR3 is TGTGCCAGCAGTACAGGGGCATATGGCTACACCTTC. Its protein product is CASSTGAYGYTF.

The CDR3 DNA follows: TGTGCCAGCAGCTTAGAAGTTGGACAGGGGCGTTATAATGAAAAACTGTTTTTT. This encodes CASSLEVGQGRYNEKLFF. The rearrangement links TRBV7-9 to TRBJ1-4, with 9 bases identical to TRBD1. Germline V gives CDR1 SEHNR, CDR2 FQNEAQ (reference sequence). V lost 1 base and J lost 4; bases outside the gene matches: 10. CDR3 length equals 18 residues.

This clone was seen only once. This chain uses TRBV5-5 with TRBJ2-3, with 10 bases lining up with TRBD1. The V and J ends lost 8 bases and 3 bases, in that order; junction bases with no gene match: 15. Germline CDR1 and CDR2: SGHKS and YYEKEE (reference sequence). The CDR3 contains 17 residues. DNA of the CDR3: TGTGCCAGAAATCCTGGGAGCGACAGGGGGCTTACAGATACGCAGTATTTT. It yields the protein CARNPGSDRGLTDTQYF. Complete variable domain (other parts from reference TRBV5-5 and TRBJ2-3): DAGVTQSPTHLIKTRGQQVTLRCSPISGHKSVSWYQQVLGQGPQFIFQYYEKEERGRGNFPDRFSARQFPNYSSELNVNALLLGDSALYLCARNPGSDRGLTDTQYFGPGTRLTVL.

The V and J genes are TRBV4-3 and TRBJ2-4; TRBD2 might be the D (6 bases). The V end was cut by 4 bases, the J end by 7 bases, with 14 bases between. The germline CDR1 and CDR2 sequences are LGHNA and YSLEER. The CDR3 runs to 14 residues. CDR3 region: CASSRLWGENIQYF. The CDR3 coding sequence is TGCGCCAGCAGCCGGTTGTGGGGGGAGAACATTCAGTACTTC.

As DNA, the CDR3 is TGCGCCAGCAGCCAAGATCCGGGACTAGTCAATGAGCAGTTCTTC. Translation gives CASSQDPGLVNEQFF. The gene calls are TRBV4-3 and TRBJ2-1, with TRBD2 matching over 8 bases. J was trimmed by 6 bases and V by 0 bases; bases with no gene match: 4. The V gene's germline CDR1 is LGHNA and CDR2 YSLEER. The CDR3 sequence is 15 residues long.

The chain uses TRBV29-1 and TRBJ2-1, with 10 bases matching TRBD2. V lost 0 bases to trimming and J lost 1 base; unmatched junction nucleotides: 21. From germline, CDR1 is SQVTM and CDR2 ANQGSEA. CDR3 length: 22 residues. This chain's CDR3 is CSVEDRFRLERGGLGSYNEQFF. The CDR3 DNA is TGCAGCGTTGAAGATCGGTTCCGTCTCGAGCGGGGGGGCCTCGGGTCCTACAATGAGCAGTTCTTC.

The chain employs TRBV9 and TRBJ2-3; no definite D call. V lost 0 bases and J 0 bases, leaving 11 bases between the germline ends. This CDR3 spans 16 amino acids. Germline V gene data show CDR1 as SGDLS and CDR2 as YYNGEE. The CDR3 reads CASSVGLGSSTDTQYF. The CDR3 DNA reads TGTGCCAGCAGCGTAGGCCTCGGTTCTAGCACAGATACGCAGTATTTT.

This clone was counted only a few times. This chain links TRBV2 with TRBJ2-6; TRBD1 agrees at 8 bases. Germline V gene lookup returns CDR1 SNHLY and CDR2 FYNNEI. The CDR3 loop spans 17 amino acids. J was trimmed by 0 bases and V by 2 bases; bases with no gene match: 3. The CDR3 bases are TGTGCCAGCAGTGAATTGGGGACAGGCTCTGGGGCCAACGTCCTGACTTTC. Protein: CASSELGTGSGANVLTF.

This clone was seen only a few times. The gene calls are TRBV4-3 and TRBJ1-6; TRBD1 aligns across 10 bases. CDR3 length: 20 amino acids. Germline trimming cut 1 base from V and 6 bases from J; bases unmatched to any gene: 15. Germline V gene data show CDR1 as LGHNA and CDR2 as YSLEER. The CDR3 region is CASSQGAGTGESGVNSPLHF. The CDR3 DNA is TGCGCCAGCAGCCAAGGGGCCGGGACAGGGGAGTCGGGTGTTAATTCACCCCTCCACTTT.

V is TRBV4-3 and J is TRBJ1-2; D gene ambiguous. There are 17 residues in the CDR3. Germline CDR1 reads LGHNA; CDR2 reads YSLEER. V dropped 1 base and J dropped 6 bases, with 21 bases sitting between them. The CDR3, as DNA: TGCGCCAGCAGCCAAGTCGCGGGAATGAGGGTTAAACATGGCTACACCTTC. Its protein is CASSQVAGMRVKHGYTF.

This sequence joins TRBV5-1 and TRBJ2-1, with D possibly TRBD2 on 5 matching bases. Germline values: CDR1 SGHRS, CDR2 YFSETQ. There are 16 residues in the CDR3. V lost 3 bases, J lost 0 bases, and 13 bases lay in between. CDR3 in DNA: TGCGCCAGCAGCTGGGCCCGGGATAGCTCCTACAATGAGCAGTTCTTC. It codes for CASSWARDSSYNEQFF.

To note about this clone: The junction does not match germline at one end; this may be a read error. CDR3 loop: CASTLTKTGELLF. CDR3 bases: TGTGCCAGCACACTGACTAAAACCGGGGAGCTGCTTTTT. The rearrangement links TRBV2 to TRBJ2-2, with a weak D call TRBD2 (5 bases). The CDR3 runs to 13 residues. The germline V gene has CDR1 SNHLY and CDR2 FYNNEI.

This clone was observed once. This sequence joins TRBV7-6 and TRBJ2-1; weak D call: TRBD2 (6 bases). Trimming cost V 5 bases and J 3 bases, with 11 bases left between them. This CDR3 spans 14 amino acids. Germline loops: CDR1 SGHVS, CDR2 FNYEAQ. CDR3 DNA sequence: TGTGCCAGCAGCCCTGTAGCGGTCTACAATGAGCAGTTCTTC. As protein: CASSPVAVYNEQFF.

This clone was seen more than once but under ten times. The chain carries TRBV4-3 and TRBJ1-4; the match to TRBD1 covers 7 bases. V shed 0 bases and J 8 bases; nucleotides not matched to a gene: 9. CDR1 and CDR2 from the germline V gene are LGHNA and YSLEER. This CDR3 is 16 amino acids long. CDR3: CASSQDRGPRREKLFF. CDR3 sequence (DNA): TGCGCCAGCAGCCAAGATAGGGGGCCCCGGAGGGAAAAACTGTTTTTT.

The chain joins TRBV7-8 to TRBJ2-7; 10 bases are shared with TRBD1. The CDR3 covers 15 residues. The germline gives CDR1 SGHVS, CDR2 FQNEAQ. V was clipped by 2 bases and J by 3 bases; unmatched bases: 4. The CDR3 coding sequence is TGTGCCAGCAGCTTAAAATGGGACAGGGGCTACGAGCAGTACTTC. It codes for CASSLKWDRGYEQYF.

V is TRBV5-1 and J is TRBJ2-5; D gene unclear. Germline CDR1 SGHRS, CDR2 YFSETQ. The CDR3 length is 13 residues. The V and J ends lost 4 bases and 4 bases respectively, with 11 bases between them. The CDR3 loop is CASSPGGSETQYF. The CDR3 DNA follows: TGCGCCAGCAGCCCAGGTGGTTCAGAGACCCAGTACTTC.

This clone was seen a handful of times. The chain couples TRBV4-3 to TRBJ2-1, with 9 bases fitting TRBD2. The ends lost 1 base at V and 4 bases at J; junction bases unmatched: 8. From germline, CDR1 is LGHNA and CDR2 YSLEER. This CDR3 has 17 residues. CDR3 loop: CASSQVRETSGYNEQFF. CDR3 coding DNA: TGCGCCAGCAGCCAAGTCCGTGAGACTAGCGGTTACAATGAGCAGTTCTTC.

The chain is built from TRBV9 and TRBJ2-7; D may be TRBD2 (6 bases). The germline V gene encodes CDR1 SGDLS and CDR2 YYNGEE. The CDR3 is 13 amino acids. The V end lost 0 bases, the J end lost 6 bases, and 10 bases lay between the germline ends. DNA for the CDR3: TGTGCCAGCAGCGTAGGGGGGGAGGCCGAGCAGTACTTC. This sequence encodes CASSVGGEAEQYF.

This clone appeared a few times. The chain has TRBV11-2 and TRBJ2-1, with 9 positions matching TRBD2. This CDR3 comprises 16 residues. Germline lookup yields CDR1 SGHAT and CDR2 FQNNGV. Trimming cost V 6 bases and J 0 bases; bases outside gene matches: 6. As DNA, the CDR3 is TGTGCCAGCAGGAGGGCTAGCGGGAACTCCTACAATGAGCAGTTCTTC. Amino acid sequence: CASRRASGNSYNEQFF.

This clone was found once. The J gene is TRBJ2-2, the V gene TRBV5-1; 11 nucleotides match TRBD2. Germline CDR1 reads SGHRS; CDR2 reads YFSETQ. CDR3 length equals 15 residues. V lost 7 bases to trimming and J lost 6 bases; unmatched junction nucleotides: 8. The CDR3 here is CASHTSGSSAGELFF. CDR3 nucleotides: TGCGCCAGCCATACTAGCGGGAGTAGTGCCGGGGAGCTGTTTTTT.

The chain employs TRBV4-2 and TRBJ2-3; weak D call: TRBD2 (7 bases). Germline V lookup: CDR1 LGHNA, CDR2 YNFKEQ. Trimming left V 1 base short and J 2 bases short, with 10 bases between. There are 15 residues in the CDR3. CDR3 protein: CASSQGGGPTDTQYF. The CDR3 nucleotides read TGTGCCAGCAGCCAAGGGGGGGGGCCCACAGATACGCAGTATTTT.

This clone was detected a few times. The chain is built from TRBV5-4 and TRBJ2-3, with 11 bases that match TRBD2. There are 18 residues in the CDR3. Looked up from germline, CDR1 is SGHNT and CDR2 is YYREEE (reference sequence). After removal of 2 bases from V and 3 bases from J, the junction contained 11 bases not matched to a gene. The CDR3 loop is CASSFGTRTSGLTDTQYF. The CDR3 DNA reads as TGTGCCAGCAGCTTCGGGACCCGGACTAGCGGGCTGACAGATACGCAGTATTTT.

This clone was observed a few times. The chain combines TRBV27 with TRBJ1-3, with D perhaps matching TRBD1 (6 bases). CDR3 size: 15 residues. Germline V gene data show CDR1 as MNHEY and CDR2 as SMNVEV (reference sequence). V was shortened by 5 bases and J by 8 bases, with 19 bases between the two germline ends. The CDR3 reads CASSPQPSGADTIYF. Here the CDR3 DNA reads TGTGCCAGCAGTCCTCAACCCTCAGGGGCGGACACCATATATTTT.

This rearrangement joins TRBV18 to TRBJ2-5, with a tentative D call TRBD2 (6 bases). The germline V and J ends were trimmed by 6 bases and 2 bases, with 16 bases remaining between them. The CDR3 runs 15 residues. CDR1 is KGHSH and CDR2 is LQKENI in the germline V gene. The DNA of the CDR3 is TGTGCCAGCTCTCCTATAGCGGAGGAGCAAGAGACCCAGTACTTC. Translation gives CASSPIAEEQETQYF. The full variable domain, rest sourced from reference TRBV18 and TRBJ2-5, is NAGVMQNPRHLVRRRGQEARLRCSPMKGHSHVYWYRQLPEEGLKFMVYLQKENIIDESGMPKERFSAEFPKEGPSILRIQQVVRGDSAAYFCASSPIAEEQETQYFGPGTRLLVL.

The genes are TRBV9 and TRBJ2-1; a weak D match, TRBD2 (5 bases). V lost 3 bases and J 2 bases, leaving 15 bases between the germline ends. This CDR3 comprises 16 residues. CDR1 and CDR2 from the germline V gene are SGDLS and YYNGEE. CDR3 sequence (DNA): TGTGCCAGCAGCGCGACTAATGTATTTACCTACAATGAGCAGTTCTTC. Residues: CASSATNVFTYNEQFF.

This clone was detected once. The chain carries TRBV20-1 and TRBJ1-1, with no clear D. V lost 0 bases and J 8 bases, leaving 7 bases between the germline ends. CDR1 is DFQATT and CDR2 is SNEGSKA in the germline V gene (reference sequence). CDR3 size: 11 residues. The CDR3 coding sequence is TGCAGTGCTAGAGATAGAGTAGAAGCTTTCTTT. Translation: CSARDRVEAFF.